The T cell receptor beta chain under discussion was sequenced for a study of tumor-infiltrating lymphocytes in primary liver carcinoma. For the study at large: Samples yielded about 3.5 to 7.5 million productive TCRbeta reads, similar across tissue types.

CDR3 size: 13 residues. Looked up from germline, CDR1 is MDHEN and CDR2 is SYDVKM. Using a constant-region primer together with ProtoScript II reverse transcriptase, TCR beta cDNA was made from approximately 500 ng of total RNA. The TCR beta library was amplified through three nested multiplex PCR rounds in a modified ARM-PCR procedure. TRBV1-TRBV30 forward and Cbeta reverse primers drove the first two roughly 10-cycle rounds. One entry per CDR3 protein results from TCRdb running MiXCR on the multiplex PCR reads. This table has 20,000 to 25,000 distinct CDR3 sequences, roughly three quarters appearing once. With regard to this clonotype: The target antigen is unknown.

Study results and caveats: About 8-25% of top clones, no more, were shared by all five regions. Reduced overlap was seen in tumor-adjacent and tumor-blood pairs versus tumor region pairs.

From around 18-30 mg of unsorted bulk tissue, DNA and RNA were co-extracted together. The sampling covered five separate regions of each tumor. This receptor was identified in a man aged 35 to 55 with primary liver carcinoma and hepatitis B virus infection. This chain links TRBV28 with TRBJ1-1, with D possibly TRBD1 on 6 matching bases. Sequenced: liver tumor tissue from sampling region 1. Subset defined: tumor region T1, superior pole. The CDR3 loop reads CDTLNRVNTEAFF. In DNA, the CDR3 is TGTGACACCCTGAACAGGGTAAACACTGAAGCTTTCTTT.